Listed below are T cell receptor beta chains from one sample, sequenced in a study of identical twins. TCRdb reanalysed the 5' RACE reads using MiXCR and keeps one entry per CDR3 protein. The sample has under 800,000 distinct CDR3 sequences, 21% seen once. These data also formed part of another study, on T cells expressing NK-cell markers.

The sequenced sample was PBMCs. These receptors all come from a woman aged 18-30 years in good health. The CDR3 runs from the conserved cysteine through the conserved F or W. Fields, in order: J gene, clone size, V gene, D gene, CDR3 DNA, CDR3 protein. D genes are given only for firm matches. Clone size, where shown, is once, few, many, or a class for clones that have expanded.

J: TRBJ2-3; size: NA; V: TRBV20-1; D: TRBD2; DNA: TGCAGTGCTAGGGCGGCTAGCGGGGGGCCCACAGATACGCAGTATTTT; CDR3: CSARAASGGPTDTQYF
J: TRBJ2-1; size: NA; V: TRBV6-5; D: TRBD2; DNA: TGTGCCAGCAGTTACGGGAGCGGGGGGGCTTACGAGCAGTTCTTC; CDR3: CASSYGSGGAYEQFF
J: TRBJ2-1; size: NA; V: TRBV9; D: NA; DNA: TGTGCCAGCAGCGTAGAGGGGATGGTCCTCAATGAGCAGTTCTTC; CDR3: CASSVEGMVLNEQFF
J: TRBJ1-3; size: few; V: TRBV7-9; D: NA; DNA: TGTGCCAGCAGAGAAAGTGCAGTGATTCGTAACACCATATATTTT; CDR3: CASRESAVIRNTIYF
J: TRBJ2-3; size: NA; V: TRBV6-5; D: NA; DNA: TGTGCCAGCAGTTACGGTCGTTGGCCCTGGACATCTCGCACAGATACGCAGTATTTT; CDR3: CASSYGRWPWTSRTDTQYF
J: TRBJ2-7; size: NA; V: TRBV9; D: TRBD1; DNA: TGTGCCAGCAAGGCTGGACAGGGGGCTTTTGGCGAGCAGTACTTC; CDR3: CASKAGQGAFGEQYF
J: TRBJ1-2; size: few; V: TRBV20-1; D: NA; DNA: TGCAGTGCAGGGGGAGGGGGAGATGGCTACACCTTC; CDR3: CSAGGGGDGYTF
J: TRBJ2-5; size: few; V: TRBV10-2; D: TRBD1; DNA: TGCGCCAGCAATGAACTTCCCCGGACAGGTGTGCAAGAGACCCAGTACTTC; CDR3: CASNELPRTGVQETQYF
J: TRBJ2-1; size: few; V: TRBV29-1; D: NA; DNA: TGCAGCGTTGAAGAAGCAGAAAATGAGCAGTTCTTC; CDR3: CSVEEAENEQFF
J: TRBJ1-1; size: few; V: TRBV6-5; D: NA; DNA: TGTGCCAGCACTTCGTATAACACTGAAGCTTTCTTT; CDR3: CASTSYNTEAFF
J: TRBJ2-1; size: NA; V: TRBV24-1; D: NA; DNA: TGTGCCACCAGTGACCAGGCTAGGACTCTCAATGAGCAGTTCTTC; CDR3: CATSDQARTLNEQFF
J: TRBJ1-4; size: few; V: TRBV9; D: TRBD1; DNA: TGTGCCAGCAGCGTGACAGGGGATAATGAAAAACTGTTTTTT; CDR3: CASSVTGDNEKLFF
J: TRBJ2-1; size: few; V: TRBV12-3/TRBV12-4; D: TRBD2; DNA: TGTGCCAGCAGGGTAGCGGGAGGCCACTACAATGAGCAGTTCTTC; CDR3: CASRVAGGHYNEQFF
J: TRBJ2-2; size: NA; V: TRBV12-5; D: NA; DNA: TGTGCTAGTGGTTTGGGGGCTGTATTGAAGTCCGGGGAGCTGTTTTTT; CDR3: CASGLGAVLKSGELFF
J: TRBJ1-5; size: NA; V: TRBV7-2; D: NA; DNA: TGTGCCAGCAGCTTAGGTTTGCAGAATCAGCCCCAGCATTTT; CDR3: CASSLGLQNQPQHF
J: TRBJ2-6; size: NA; V: TRBV5-5; D: NA; DNA: TGTGCCAGCAGCTACAGGCCTAGCTCTGGGGCCAACGTCCTGACTTTC; CDR3: CASSYRPSSGANVLTF
J: TRBJ2-3; size: NA; V: TRBV7-2; D: NA; DNA: TGTGCCAGTTCAGGGGTTAGCGGTTCAGATACGCAGTATTTT; CDR3: CASSGVSGSDTQYF
J: TRBJ2-3; size: many; V: TRBV12-3/TRBV12-4; D: NA; DNA: TGTGCCAGCAGACCCAACGCGGGACAGAGGCAGTATTTT; CDR3: CASRPNAGQRQYF
J: TRBJ1-6; size: few; V: TRBV7-2; D: TRBD1; DNA: TGTGCCAGCAGCCCGCAGACAGGGGTAAATTCACCCCTCCACTTT; CDR3: CASSPQTGVNSPLHF
J: TRBJ2-5; size: NA; V: TRBV12-3/TRBV12-4; D: TRBD2; DNA: TGTGCCAGCAGTTGGAAAGCGGGAGGAGAGACCCAGTACTTC; CDR3: CASSWKAGGETQYF
J: TRBJ2-3; size: NA; V: TRBV10-3; D: TRBD2; DNA: TGTGCCATCAGTGCTAGCGGGAGAACAGATACGCAGTATTTT; CDR3: CAISASGRTDTQYF